A single sample gave rise to the 8 T cell receptor beta chains below, sequenced in a study of metastatic and nonmetastatic thyroid tumors. TCRdb re-clonotyped the PCR reads through MiXCR. Here the sample spans some 9,000 clones, about a third being singletons. Prior to thyroid surgery, none of the patients had received any treatment. Input material: tumor tissue. These receptors came from a female donor with papillary thyroid cancer or a benign thyroid nodule (not recorded which). Some clones in this sample may be carry-over from other donors' samples.

This clone has only a few counts. The V gene is TRBV28, the J gene TRBJ1-2; 12 nucleotides agree with TRBD1. In germline, CDR1 is MDHEN, CDR2 SYDVKM. V shed 5 bases and J 6 bases; nucleotides not matched to a gene: 10. CDR3 length: 16 amino acids. CDR3 sequence reads: CASSQPTGTGGHGYTF. The CDR3 DNA reads as TGTGCCAGCAGTCAACCAACCGGGACAGGGGGCCATGGCTACACCTTC.

The V call is TRBV11-3, the J call TRBJ2-2; D is unresolved. The V gene's germline CDR1 is SGHNT and CDR2 YENEEA. V shed 2 bases and J shed 3 bases, with 4 bases lying between them. The CDR3 runs to 13 residues. CDR3 residues: CASSLPYTGELFF. The DNA of the CDR3 is TGTGCCAGCAGCTTACCTTACACCGGGGAGCTGTTTTTT.

Within the sample, this clone is medium-sized. The rearrangement uses TRBV20-1 and TRBJ1-2, with TRBD1 matching 9 bases. The germline V gene has CDR1 DFQATT and CDR2 SNEGSKA (reference sequence). The CDR3 consists of 13 residues. Losses at the gene ends were 6 bases for V and 8 bases for J; bases not matched to a gene: 10. The DNA of the CDR3 is TGCAGTGCACCTGACAGGGGGGATGGAGGCTACACCTTC. This codes for CSAPDRGDGGYTF.

The chain couples TRBV30 to TRBJ1-2, with 8 bases that match TRBD1. J was trimmed by 2 bases and V by 8 bases; bases with no gene match: 10. This CDR3 comprises 14 residues. Germline V gene lookup returns CDR1 GTSNPN and CDR2 SVGIG (reference sequence). The CDR3 region is CAGHGQGYNYGYTF. CDR3 sequence (DNA): TGTGCCGGCCATGGACAGGGTTACAACTATGGCTACACCTTC.

About this clone itself: Its ends do not fully match the called genes, so a read error is possible. This rearrangement joins TRBV19 to TRBJ2-5; TRBD2 is a possible D gene (5 bases). The CDR3 covers 11 residues. In germline, CDR1 is LNHDA, CDR2 SQIVND (reference sequence). In DNA, the CDR3 is TGTGCCAGTAGCTCCCAGCGGCGGAAGATCTTC. It codes for CASSSQRRKIF.

The rearrangement links TRBV11-3 to TRBJ2-7; no definite D call. CDR1 and CDR2 (germline): SGHNT, YENEEA. Trimming left V 5 bases short and J 1 base short, with 15 bases between. The CDR3 contains 15 residues. The DNA of the CDR3 is TGTGCCAGCAGCCCAGATGGGGTGTCTTCCTACGAGCAGTACTTC. Translated: CASSPDGVSSYEQYF.

The chain uses TRBV7-8 and TRBJ2-7; 11 positions agree with TRBD1. Germline CDR1 is SGHVS and CDR2 is FQNEAQ. The CDR3 is 14 amino acids. The ends lost 4 bases at V and 7 bases at J; junction bases unmatched: 6. Here the CDR3 DNA reads TGTGCCAGCAGCTCGGACAGGGGGCTGTGGGAGCAGTACTTC. This translates into CASSSDRGLWEQYF.

This clone has more than one count but fewer than ten. The CDR3 loop reads CASSSDSDNMNTEAFF. For the CDR3, the DNA is TGTGCCAGCAGCTCAGACTCCGATAACATGAACACTGAAGCTTTCTTT. The J gene is TRBJ1-1, the V gene TRBV13; no reliable D call. Trimming removed 4 bases at V and 0 bases at J, with 15 bases between. Looked up from germline, CDR1 is PRHDT and CDR2 is FYEKMQ (reference sequence). The CDR3 spans 16 residues.